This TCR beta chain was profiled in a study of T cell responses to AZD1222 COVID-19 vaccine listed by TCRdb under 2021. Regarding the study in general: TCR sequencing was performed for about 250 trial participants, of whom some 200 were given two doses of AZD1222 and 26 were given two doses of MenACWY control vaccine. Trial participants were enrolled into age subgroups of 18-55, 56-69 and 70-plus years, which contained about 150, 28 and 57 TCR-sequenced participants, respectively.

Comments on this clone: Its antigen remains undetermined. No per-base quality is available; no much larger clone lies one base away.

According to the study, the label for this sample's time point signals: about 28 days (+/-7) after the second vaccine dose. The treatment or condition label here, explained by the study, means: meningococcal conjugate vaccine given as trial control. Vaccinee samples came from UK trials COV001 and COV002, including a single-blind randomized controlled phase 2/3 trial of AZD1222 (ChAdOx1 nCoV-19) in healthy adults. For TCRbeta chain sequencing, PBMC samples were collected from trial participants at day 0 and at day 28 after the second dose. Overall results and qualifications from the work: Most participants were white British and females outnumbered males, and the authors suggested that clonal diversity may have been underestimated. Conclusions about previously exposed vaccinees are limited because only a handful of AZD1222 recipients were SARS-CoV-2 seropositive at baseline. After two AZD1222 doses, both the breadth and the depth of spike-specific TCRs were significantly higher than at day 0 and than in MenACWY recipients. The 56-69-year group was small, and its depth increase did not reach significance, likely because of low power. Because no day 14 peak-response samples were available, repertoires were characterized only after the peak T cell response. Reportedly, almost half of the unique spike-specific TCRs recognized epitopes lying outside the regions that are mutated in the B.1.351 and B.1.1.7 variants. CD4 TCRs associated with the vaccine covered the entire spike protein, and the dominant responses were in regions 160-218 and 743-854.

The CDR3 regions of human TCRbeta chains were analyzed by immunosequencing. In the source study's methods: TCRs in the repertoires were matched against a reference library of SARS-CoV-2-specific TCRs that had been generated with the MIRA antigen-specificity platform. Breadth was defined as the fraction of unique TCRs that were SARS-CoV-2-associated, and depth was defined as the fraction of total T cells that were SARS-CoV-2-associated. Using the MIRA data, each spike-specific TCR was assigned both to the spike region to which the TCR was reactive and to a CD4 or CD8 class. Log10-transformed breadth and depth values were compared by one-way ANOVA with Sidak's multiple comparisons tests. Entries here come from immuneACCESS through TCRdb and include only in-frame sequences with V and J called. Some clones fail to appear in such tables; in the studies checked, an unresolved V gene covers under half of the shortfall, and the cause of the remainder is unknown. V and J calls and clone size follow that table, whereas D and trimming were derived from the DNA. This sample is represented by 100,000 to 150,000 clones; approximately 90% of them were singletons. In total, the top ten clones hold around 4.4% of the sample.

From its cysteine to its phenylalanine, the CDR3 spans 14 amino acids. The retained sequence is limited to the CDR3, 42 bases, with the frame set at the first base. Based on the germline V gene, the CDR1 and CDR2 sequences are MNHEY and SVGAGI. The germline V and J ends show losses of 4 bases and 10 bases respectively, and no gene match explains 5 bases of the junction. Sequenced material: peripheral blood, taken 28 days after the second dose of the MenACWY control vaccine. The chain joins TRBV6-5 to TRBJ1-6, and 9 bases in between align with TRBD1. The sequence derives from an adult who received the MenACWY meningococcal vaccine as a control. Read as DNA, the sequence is TGTGCCAGCAGTTGGACAGGGGCCTACTCACCCCTCCACTTT. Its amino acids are CASSWTGAYSPLHF.